Shown below are 6 T cell receptor beta chains from a single sample sequenced in a study of T-cell reconstitution after alpha-beta-depleted transplantation in children. Unique molecular identifiers were built into the TCRbeta library. TCRdb re-called the PCR reads through MiXCR, storing one row per CDR3 protein. The sample lists about 400,000 distinct CDR3 sequences, over 20% occurring once. The input for sequencing was PBMCs from the stem cell graft donor, taken from the stem cell graft. These receptors were taken from a human donor who donated a stem cell graft to a child with acute myeloid leukemia.

In its sample, this clonotype was seen many times. The genes are TRBV4-3 and TRBJ2-7, with D perhaps matching TRBD1 or TRBD2 (5 bases each). CDR1 and CDR2 from the germline V gene are LGHNA and YSLEER. The germline V and J ends were trimmed by 1 base and 11 bases, with 18 bases remaining between them. There are 14 residues in the CDR3. CDR3 sequence reads: CASSQGGASLRKYF. DNA of the CDR3: TGCGCCAGCAGCCAAGGAGGGGCCTCCCTTCGGAAGTACTTC.

This clonotype was seen more than once but under ten times. The genes are TRBV3-1 and TRBJ1-1; D is unclear. Germline CDR1 reads LGHDT; CDR2 reads YNNKEL (reference sequence). Trimming stripped 0 bases from V and 8 bases from J, with 13 bases between. This CDR3 has 14 amino acids. The CDR3 region has the DNA TGTGCCAGCAGCCAAGAGGTGGGGAGAAAAGAAGCTTTCTTT. Its translation is CASSQEVGRKEAFF.

This clonotype was detected a few times. The CDR3 bases are TGTGCCAGCAGCCAAGACTGGGCTAGCGGGGAGGACGAGCAGTACTTC. This codes for CASSQDWASGEDEQYF. This sequence joins TRBV3-1 and TRBJ2-7; 9 nucleotides line up with TRBD2. V gave up 0 bases and J gave up 5 bases; unmatched junction bases: 8. The CDR3 is made up of 16 amino acids. CDR1 and CDR2 (germline): LGHDT, YNNKEL (reference sequence).

The chain couples TRBV20-1 to TRBJ2-1; 8 bases agree with TRBD2. The CDR3 extends over 14 amino acids. V gave up 4 bases and J gave up 5 bases; unmatched junction bases: 7. Germline V CDR1 and CDR2: DFQATT, SNEGSKA (reference sequence). CDR3 sequence reads: CSAKSGRSNNEQFF. CDR3 DNA sequence: TGCAGTGCTAAAAGCGGGAGATCGAACAATGAGCAGTTCTTC.

This clonotype was counted between two and nine times. The J gene is TRBJ2-2, the V gene TRBV20-1; 9 bases line up with TRBD1. CDR1 is DFQATT and CDR2 is SNEGSKA in the germline V gene (reference sequence). The ends lost 0 bases at V and 15 bases at J; junction bases unmatched: 20. This CDR3 contains 17 residues. CDR3 bases: TGCAGTGCTAGAGATTGGACAGGGGCACCGGACCTAACTCCTTTGTTTTTT. It specifies CSARDWTGAPDLTPLFF.

The chain couples TRBV12-3 or TRBV12-4 to TRBJ2-7; 9 nucleotides line up with TRBD2. V shed 5 bases, J shed 2 bases, and the junction held 10 bases outside the gene matches. This CDR3 has 16 residues. This CDR3 is CASSPPLAGSPYEQYF. The CDR3 DNA sequence: TGTGCCAGCAGTCCGCCCCTAGCGGGAAGTCCCTACGAGCAGTACTTC.